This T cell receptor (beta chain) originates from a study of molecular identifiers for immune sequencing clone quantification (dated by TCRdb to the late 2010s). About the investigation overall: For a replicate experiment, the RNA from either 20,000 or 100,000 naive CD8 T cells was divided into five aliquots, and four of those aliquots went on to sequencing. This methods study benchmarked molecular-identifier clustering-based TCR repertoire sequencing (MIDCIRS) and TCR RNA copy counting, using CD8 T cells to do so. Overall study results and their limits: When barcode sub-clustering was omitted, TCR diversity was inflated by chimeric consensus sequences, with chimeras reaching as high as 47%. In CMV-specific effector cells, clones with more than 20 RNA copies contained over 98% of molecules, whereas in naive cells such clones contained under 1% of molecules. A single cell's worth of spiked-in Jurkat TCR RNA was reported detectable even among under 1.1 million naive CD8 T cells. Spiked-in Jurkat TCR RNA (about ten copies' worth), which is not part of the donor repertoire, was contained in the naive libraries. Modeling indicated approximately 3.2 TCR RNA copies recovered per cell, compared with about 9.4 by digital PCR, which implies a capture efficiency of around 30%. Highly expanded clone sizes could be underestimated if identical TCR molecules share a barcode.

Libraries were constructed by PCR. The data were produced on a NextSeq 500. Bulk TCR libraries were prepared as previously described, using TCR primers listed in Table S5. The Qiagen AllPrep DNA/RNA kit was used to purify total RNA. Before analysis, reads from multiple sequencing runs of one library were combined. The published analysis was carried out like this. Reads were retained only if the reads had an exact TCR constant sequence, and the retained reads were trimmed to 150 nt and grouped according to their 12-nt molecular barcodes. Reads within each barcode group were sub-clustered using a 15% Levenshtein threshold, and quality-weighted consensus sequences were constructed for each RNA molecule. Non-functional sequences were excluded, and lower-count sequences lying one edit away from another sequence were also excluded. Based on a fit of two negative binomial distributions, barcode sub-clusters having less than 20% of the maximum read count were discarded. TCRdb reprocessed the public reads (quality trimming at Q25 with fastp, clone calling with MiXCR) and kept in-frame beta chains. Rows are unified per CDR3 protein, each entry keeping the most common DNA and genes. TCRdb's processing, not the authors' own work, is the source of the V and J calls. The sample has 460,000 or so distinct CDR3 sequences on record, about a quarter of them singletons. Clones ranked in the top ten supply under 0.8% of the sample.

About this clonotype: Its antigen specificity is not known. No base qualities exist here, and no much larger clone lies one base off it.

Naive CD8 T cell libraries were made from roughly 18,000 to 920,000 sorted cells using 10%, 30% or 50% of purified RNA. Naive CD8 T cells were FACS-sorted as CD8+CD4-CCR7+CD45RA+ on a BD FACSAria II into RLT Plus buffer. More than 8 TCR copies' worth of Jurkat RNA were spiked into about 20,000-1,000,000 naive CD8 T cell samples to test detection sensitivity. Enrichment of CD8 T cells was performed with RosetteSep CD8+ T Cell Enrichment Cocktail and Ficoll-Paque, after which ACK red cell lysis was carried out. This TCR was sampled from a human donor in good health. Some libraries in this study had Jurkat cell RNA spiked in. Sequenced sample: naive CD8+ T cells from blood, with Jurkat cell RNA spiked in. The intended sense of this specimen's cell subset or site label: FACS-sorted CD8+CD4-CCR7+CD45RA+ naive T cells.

Here is the DNA: TGTGCCAGCAGTTGGGCCGTGGAGGGGTACGAGCAGTACTTC. Translated, this gives CASSWAVEGYEQYF. The chain is assembled from TRBV27 and TRBJ2-7; a tentative D call is TRBD2 (6 bases match). CDR1 and CDR2 are read off the germline V gene (reference sequence) as MNHEY and SMNVEV. The CDR3 numbers 14 residues from cysteine through phenylalanine. Just the 42-base CDR3 DNA is kept, in frame starting at base 1. V drops 4 bases and J drops 4 bases, leaving 14 bases in between.